These 5 T cell receptor beta chains originate from one sample sequenced in a study of OX40 agonist ivuxolimab in advanced cancers. Library prep was done by the immunoSEQ multiplex PCR assay. This is the immuneACCESS table as TCRdb keeps it, with only in-frame sequences that have V and J called. A part of the clones is gone; compared with another copy, unresolved V genes explain less than half, and the rest is unexplained. This sample is represented by around 81,000 clones; around four fifths of them were singletons. The ten largest clones add up to 6.6% of the sample. The material was CD4+ or CD8+ T cells sorted from blood, obtained in a trial of the OX40 agonist ivuxolimab. The receptors were sampled from an adult with an advanced solid tumor such as melanoma, head and neck, liver or kidney cancer.

J is TRBJ2-2 and V is TRBV28; D unresolved. The V gene's germline CDR1 is MDHEN and CDR2 SYDVKM. The CDR3 contains 12 residues. V gave up 5 bases and J gave up 3 bases, with 4 bases separating them. This chain's CDR3 is CASSTYTGELFF. The DNA for the CDR3 is TGTGCCAGCAGTACCTACACCGGGGAGCTGTTTTTT.

This clone was seen repeatedly, ten times or more. This chain links TRBV2 with TRBJ1-1; possible D gene TRBD1, 5 bases. The CDR3 consists of 13 residues. Germline CDR1 is SNHLY and CDR2 is FYNNEI. V was shortened by 10 bases and J by 4 bases, with 16 bases between the two germline ends. The CDR3 region has the DNA TGTGCCACAATGCGGGGGAGGGGCACTGAAGCTTTCTTT. This gives the protein CATMRGRGTEAFF.

The genes are TRBV19 and TRBJ2-2; TRBD1 agrees at 7 bases. The V and J ends lost 9 bases and 1 base, in that order; junction bases with no gene match: 8. The CDR3 runs to 15 residues. Germline assignment: CDR1 LNHDA and CDR2 SQIVND (reference sequence). The CDR3 reads CASEPGTENTGELFF. In nucleotides, the CDR3 is TGTGCCAGCGAACCCGGGACAGAGAACACCGGGGAGCTGTTTTTT.

The rearrangement links TRBV7-2 to TRBJ2-1; D gene ambiguous. This CDR3 contains 13 residues. V gave up 7 bases and J gave up 8 bases, with 15 bases separating them. From germline, CDR1 is SGHTA and CDR2 FQGNSA. The CDR3 DNA follows: TGTGCCAGCACCCTAAGGAGAGGTGATGAGCAGTTCTTC. This translates into CASTLRRGDEQFF.

The chain joins TRBV19 to TRBJ1-4, with TRBD1 as a possible D gene (6 bases). Germline V gene data show CDR1 as LNHDA and CDR2 as SQIVND (reference sequence). V was cut by 4 bases and J by 7 bases, with 16 bases left in between. The CDR3 contains 15 residues. For the CDR3, the DNA is TGTGCCAGTAGTACGACGGGGGCAGGGAGTGAAAAACTGTTTTTT. Encoded protein: CASSTTGAGSEKLFF.